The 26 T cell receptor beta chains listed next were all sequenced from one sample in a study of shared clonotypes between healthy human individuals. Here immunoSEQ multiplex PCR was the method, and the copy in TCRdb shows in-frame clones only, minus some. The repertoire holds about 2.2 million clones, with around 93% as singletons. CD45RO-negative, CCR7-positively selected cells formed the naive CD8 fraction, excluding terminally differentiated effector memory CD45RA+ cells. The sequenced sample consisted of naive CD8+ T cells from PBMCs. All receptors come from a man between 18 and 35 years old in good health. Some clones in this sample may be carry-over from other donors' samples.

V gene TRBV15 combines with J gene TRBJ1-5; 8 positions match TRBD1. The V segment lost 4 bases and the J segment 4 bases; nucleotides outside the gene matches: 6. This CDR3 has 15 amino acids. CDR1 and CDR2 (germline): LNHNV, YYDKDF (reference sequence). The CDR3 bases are TGTGCCACCAGCAACCGGACAGGGAGGAATCAGCCCCAGCATTTT. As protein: CATSNRTGRNQPQHF.

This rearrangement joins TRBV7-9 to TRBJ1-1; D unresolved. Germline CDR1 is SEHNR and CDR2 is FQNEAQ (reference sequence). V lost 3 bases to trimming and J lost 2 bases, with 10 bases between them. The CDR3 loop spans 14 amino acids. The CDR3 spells CASSLKVFNTEAFF. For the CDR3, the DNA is TGTGCCAGCAGCTTGAAAGTATTTAACACTGAAGCTTTCTTT.

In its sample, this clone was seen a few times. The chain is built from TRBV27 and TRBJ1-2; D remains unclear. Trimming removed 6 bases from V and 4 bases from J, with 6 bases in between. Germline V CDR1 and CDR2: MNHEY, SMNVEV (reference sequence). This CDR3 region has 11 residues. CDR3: CASRNLYGYTF. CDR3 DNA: TGTGCCAGCAGAAACCTCTATGGCTACACCTTC.

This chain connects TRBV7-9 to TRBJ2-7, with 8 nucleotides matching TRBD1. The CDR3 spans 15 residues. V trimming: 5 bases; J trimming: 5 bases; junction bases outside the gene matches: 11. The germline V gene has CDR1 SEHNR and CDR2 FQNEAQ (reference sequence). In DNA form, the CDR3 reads TGTGCCAGCAGCCATCCCGACAGGGGTGGTCACGAGCAGTACTTC. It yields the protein CASSHPDRGGHEQYF.

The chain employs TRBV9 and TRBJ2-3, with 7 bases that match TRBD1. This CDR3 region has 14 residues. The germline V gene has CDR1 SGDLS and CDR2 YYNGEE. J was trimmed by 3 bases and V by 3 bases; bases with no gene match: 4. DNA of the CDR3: TGTGCCAGCAGCGCTGGACAGGTAACAGATACGCAGTATTTT. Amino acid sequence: CASSAGQVTDTQYF.

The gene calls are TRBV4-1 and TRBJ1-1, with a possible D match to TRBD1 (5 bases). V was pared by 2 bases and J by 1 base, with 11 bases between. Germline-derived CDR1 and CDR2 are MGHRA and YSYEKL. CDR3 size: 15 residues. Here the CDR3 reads CASSQLGTANTEAFF. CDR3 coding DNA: TGCGCCAGCAGCCAACTTGGGACGGCGAACACTGAAGCTTTCTTT.

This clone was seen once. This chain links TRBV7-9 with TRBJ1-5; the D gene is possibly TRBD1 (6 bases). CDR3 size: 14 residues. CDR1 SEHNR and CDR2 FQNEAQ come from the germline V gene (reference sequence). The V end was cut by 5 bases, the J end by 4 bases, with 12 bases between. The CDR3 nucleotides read TGTGCCAGCAGCGAGGGGGGGTTGAATCAGCCCCAGCATTTT. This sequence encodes CASSEGGLNQPQHF.

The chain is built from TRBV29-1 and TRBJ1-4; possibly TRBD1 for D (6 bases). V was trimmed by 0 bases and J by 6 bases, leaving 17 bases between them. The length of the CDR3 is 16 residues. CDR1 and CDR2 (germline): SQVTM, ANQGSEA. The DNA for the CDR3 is TGCAGCGTTGAAGATCTTTGGGGGGCGAAGGATGAAAAACTGTTTTTT. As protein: CSVEDLWGAKDEKLFF.

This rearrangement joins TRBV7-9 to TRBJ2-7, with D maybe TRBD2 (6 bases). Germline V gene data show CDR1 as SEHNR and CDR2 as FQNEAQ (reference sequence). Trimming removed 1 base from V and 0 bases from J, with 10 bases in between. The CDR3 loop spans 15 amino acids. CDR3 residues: CASSLVAGSSYEQYF. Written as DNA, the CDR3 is TGTGCCAGCAGCTTAGTGGCGGGGAGCTCCTACGAGCAGTACTTC.

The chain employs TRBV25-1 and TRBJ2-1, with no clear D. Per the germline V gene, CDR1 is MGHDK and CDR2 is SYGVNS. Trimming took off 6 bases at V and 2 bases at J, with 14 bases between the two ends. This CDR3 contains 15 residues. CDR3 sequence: CASSAPEWPYNEQFF. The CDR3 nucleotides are TGTGCCAGCAGCGCCCCGGAGTGGCCCTACAATGAGCAGTTCTTC. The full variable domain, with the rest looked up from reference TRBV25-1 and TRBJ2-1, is EADIYQTPRYLVIGTGKKITLECSQTMGHDKMYWYQQDPGMELHLIHYSYGVNSTEKGDLSSESTVSRIRTEHFPLTLESARPSHTSQYLCASSAPEWPYNEQFFGPGTRLTVL.

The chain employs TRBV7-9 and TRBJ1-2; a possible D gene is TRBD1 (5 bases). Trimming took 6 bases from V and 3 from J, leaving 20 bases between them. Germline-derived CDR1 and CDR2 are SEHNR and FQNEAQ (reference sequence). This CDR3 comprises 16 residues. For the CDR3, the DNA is TGTGCCAGCAGTCCCGAAATGCAGGGAGCCCACTATGGCTACACCTTC. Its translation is CASSPEMQGAHYGYTF.

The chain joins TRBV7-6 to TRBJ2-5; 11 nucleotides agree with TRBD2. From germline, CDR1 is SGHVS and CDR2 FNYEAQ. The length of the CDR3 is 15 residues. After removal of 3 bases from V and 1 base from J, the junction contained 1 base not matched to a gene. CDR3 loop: CASSFTSGGQETQYF. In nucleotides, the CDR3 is TGTGCCAGCAGCTTTACTAGCGGGGGCCAAGAGACCCAGTACTTC.

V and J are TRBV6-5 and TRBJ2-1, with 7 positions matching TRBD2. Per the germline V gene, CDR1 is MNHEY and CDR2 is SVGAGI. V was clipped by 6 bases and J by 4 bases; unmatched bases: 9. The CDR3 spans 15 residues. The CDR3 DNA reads TGTGCCAGCAGCTCGGCTGGGACTATATACAATGAGCAGTTCTTC. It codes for CASSSAGTIYNEQFF.

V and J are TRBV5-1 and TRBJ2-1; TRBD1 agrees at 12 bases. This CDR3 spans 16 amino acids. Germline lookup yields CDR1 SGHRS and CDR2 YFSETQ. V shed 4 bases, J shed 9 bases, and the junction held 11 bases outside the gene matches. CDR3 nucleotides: TGCGCCAGCAGCCCCTCCGGGACAGGGGGCTGGGGTGAGCAGTTCTTC. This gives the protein CASSPSGTGGWGEQFF.

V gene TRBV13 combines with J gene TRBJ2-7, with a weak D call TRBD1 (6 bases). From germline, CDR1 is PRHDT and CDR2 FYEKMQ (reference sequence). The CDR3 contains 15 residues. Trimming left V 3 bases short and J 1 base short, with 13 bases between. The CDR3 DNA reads TGTGCCAGCAGCTTCCGACAGGATCCATCCTACGAGCAGTACTTC. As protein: CASSFRQDPSYEQYF.

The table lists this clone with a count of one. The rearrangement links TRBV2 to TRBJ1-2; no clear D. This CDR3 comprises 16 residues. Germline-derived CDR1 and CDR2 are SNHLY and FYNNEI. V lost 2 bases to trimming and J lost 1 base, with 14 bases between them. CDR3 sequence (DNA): TGTGCCAGCAGTGAAAAGAGGACGGTAGTTAACTATGGCTACACCTTC. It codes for CASSEKRTVVNYGYTF.

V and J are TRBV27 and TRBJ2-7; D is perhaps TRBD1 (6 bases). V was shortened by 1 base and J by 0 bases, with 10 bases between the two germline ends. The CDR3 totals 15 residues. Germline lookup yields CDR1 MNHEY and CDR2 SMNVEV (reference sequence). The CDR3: CASSLYGGFSYEQYF. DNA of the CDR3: TGTGCCAGCAGTTTATATGGGGGCTTCTCCTACGAGCAGTACTTC.

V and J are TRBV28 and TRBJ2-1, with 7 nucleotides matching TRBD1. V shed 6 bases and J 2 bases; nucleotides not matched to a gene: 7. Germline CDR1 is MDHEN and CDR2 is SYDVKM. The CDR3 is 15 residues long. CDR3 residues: CASRLTGSTYNEQFF. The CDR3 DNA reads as TGTGCCAGCAGACTGACAGGGTCCACCTACAATGAGCAGTTCTTC. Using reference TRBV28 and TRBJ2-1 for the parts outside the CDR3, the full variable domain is DVKVTQSSRYLVKRTGEKVFLECVQDMDHENMFWYRQDPGLGLRLIYFSYDVKMKEKGDIPEGYSVSREKKERFSLILESASTNQTSMYLCASRLTGSTYNEQFFGPGTRLTVL.

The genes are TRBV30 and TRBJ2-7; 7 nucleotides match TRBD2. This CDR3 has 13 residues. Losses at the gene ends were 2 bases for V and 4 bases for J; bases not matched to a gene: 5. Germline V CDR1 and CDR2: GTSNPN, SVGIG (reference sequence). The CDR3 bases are TGTGCCTGGAGTAGCGGGGACTGGTACGAGCAGTACTTC. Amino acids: CAWSSGDWYEQYF.

CDR3 protein: CASSSTAFYGYTF. Written as DNA, the CDR3 is TGTGCCAGTAGTTCGACAGCCTTTTATGGCTACACCTTC. The chain has TRBV19 and TRBJ1-2; TRBD1 is a possible D gene (5 bases). Germline CDR1 reads LNHDA; CDR2 reads SQIVND (reference sequence). The CDR3 spans 13 residues. V lost 5 bases, J lost 5 bases, and 12 bases lay in between. The full variable domain, completed using reference TRBV19 and TRBJ1-2, is DGGITQSPKYLFRKEGQNVTLSCEQNLNHDAMYWYRQDPGQGLRLIYYSQIVNDFQKGDIAEGYSVSREKKESFPLTVTSAQKNPTAFYLCASSSTAFYGYTFGSGTRLTVV.

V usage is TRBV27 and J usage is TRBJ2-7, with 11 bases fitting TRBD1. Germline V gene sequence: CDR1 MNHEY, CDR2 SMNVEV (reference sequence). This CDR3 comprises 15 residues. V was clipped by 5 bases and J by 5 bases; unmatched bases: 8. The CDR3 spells CASSPRTGGGDEQYF. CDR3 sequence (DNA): TGTGCCAGCAGTCCTAGGACAGGGGGCGGCGACGAGCAGTACTTC.

CDR3 sequence reads: CASSTREGLYEQYF. CDR3 nucleotides: TGTGCCAGCAGCACTAGGGAGGGCCTCTACGAGCAGTACTTC. V usage is TRBV9 and J usage is TRBJ2-7; TRBD2 aligns across 7 bases. The length of the CDR3 is 14 residues. Trimming took 4 bases from V and 3 from J; bases not matched to a gene: 7. Germline CDR1 SGDLS, CDR2 YYNGEE.

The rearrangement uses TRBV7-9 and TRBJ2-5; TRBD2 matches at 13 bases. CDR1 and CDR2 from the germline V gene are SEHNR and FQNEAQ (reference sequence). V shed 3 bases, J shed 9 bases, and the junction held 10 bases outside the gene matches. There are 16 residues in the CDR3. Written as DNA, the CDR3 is TGTGCCAGCAGCTTCGGACTAGCGGGAGTACTGGGGGCCCAGTACTTC. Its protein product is CASSFGLAGVLGAQYF.

The CDR3 sequence: CASSPFGGHYEQYF. The CDR3 DNA follows: TGTGCCAGCAGCCCCTTCGGCGGGCACTACGAGCAGTACTTC. V gene TRBV7-2 combines with J gene TRBJ2-7, with a weak D call TRBD2 (5 bases). CDR1 and CDR2 from the germline V gene are SGHTA and FQGNSA. The CDR3 loop spans 14 amino acids. Trimming took off 5 bases at V and 3 bases at J, with 14 bases between the two ends.

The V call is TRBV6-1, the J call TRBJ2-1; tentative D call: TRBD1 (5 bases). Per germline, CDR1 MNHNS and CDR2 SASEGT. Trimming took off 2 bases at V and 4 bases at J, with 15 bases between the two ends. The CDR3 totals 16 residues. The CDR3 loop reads CASSEKGQGSYNEQFF. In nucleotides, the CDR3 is TGTGCCAGCAGTGAAAAAGGGCAGGGATCTTACAATGAGCAGTTCTTC.

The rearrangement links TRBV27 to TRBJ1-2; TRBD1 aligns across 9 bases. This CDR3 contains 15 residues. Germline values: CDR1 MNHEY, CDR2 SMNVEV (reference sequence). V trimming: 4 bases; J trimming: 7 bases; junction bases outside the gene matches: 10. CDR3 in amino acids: CASSSRDRVYGGYTF. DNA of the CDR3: TGTGCCAGCAGTTCCCGGGACAGGGTATATGGTGGCTACACCTTC.